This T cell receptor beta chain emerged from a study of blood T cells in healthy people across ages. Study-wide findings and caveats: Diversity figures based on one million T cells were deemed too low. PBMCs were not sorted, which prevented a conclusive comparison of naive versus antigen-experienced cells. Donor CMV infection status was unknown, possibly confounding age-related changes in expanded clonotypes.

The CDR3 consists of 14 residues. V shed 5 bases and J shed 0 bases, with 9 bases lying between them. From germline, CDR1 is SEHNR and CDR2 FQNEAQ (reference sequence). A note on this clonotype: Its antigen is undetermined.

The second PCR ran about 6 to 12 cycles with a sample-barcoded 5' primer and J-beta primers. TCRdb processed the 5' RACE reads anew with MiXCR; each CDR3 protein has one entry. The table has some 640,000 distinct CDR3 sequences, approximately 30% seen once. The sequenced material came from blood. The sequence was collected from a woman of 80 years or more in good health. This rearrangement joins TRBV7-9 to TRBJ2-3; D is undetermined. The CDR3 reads CASSRNPSTDTQYF. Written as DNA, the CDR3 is TGTGCCAGCAGCCGGAACCCTAGCACAGATACGCAGTATTTT.